Presented here are 24 T cell receptor beta chains from one specimen sequenced in a study of T cells in Graves' hyperthyroidism and ophthalmopathy. RNA transcripts gave rise to amplified TCR beta CDR3 regions. First-round RT-PCR of the TCR CDR3 relied on the HTBI primer set. One entry per CDR3 protein results from TCRdb running MiXCR on the multiplex PCR reads. This table holds 600,000 to 700,000 distinct CDR3 sequences, 40% to 55% found once. The source material was peripheral blood or thyroid tissue (not recorded which). All receptors derive from an adult man with Graves' disease, either hyperthyroidism or ophthalmopathy (not recorded which).

In its sample, this clonotype was seen many times. One junction end disagrees with the germline gene, perhaps due to a read error. V usage is TRBV9 and J usage is TRBJ1-1, with D possibly being TRBD1 (6 bases). The CDR3 has 14 amino acids. Germline V gene sequence: CDR1 SGDLS, CDR2 YYNGEE. DNA of the CDR3: TGTGCCAGCAGCGGTACCTGGGACATCCAACGCCCGGTGTTT. Protein product: CASSGTWDIQRPVF. Looking up the rest from reference TRBV9 and TRBJ1-1 gives the full variable domain: DSGVTQTPKHLITATGQRVTLRCSPRSGDLSVYWYQQSLDQGLQFLIQYYNGEERAKGNILERFSAQQFPDLHSELNLSSLELGDSALYFCASSGTWDIQRPVFGQGTRLTVV.

This clonotype was seen only a few times. The chain links TRBV7-2 to TRBJ1-5; no definite D call. Per germline, CDR1 SGHTA and CDR2 FQGNSA. The length of the CDR3 is 14 residues. The germline V and J ends were trimmed by 5 bases and 5 bases, with 13 bases remaining between them. CDR3 in DNA: TGTGCCAGCAGCCGAAATCCCGGAGATCAGCCCCAGCATTTT. Protein product: CASSRNPGDQPQHF.

The chain is built from TRBV20-1 and TRBJ1-1; tentatively, D is TRBD1 (5 bases). The germline V gene encodes CDR1 DFQATT and CDR2 SNEGSKA (reference sequence). This CDR3 spans 12 amino acids. Trimming cost V 6 bases and J 5 bases, with 13 bases left between them. The CDR3 nucleotides read TGCAGTGCGCGGTCCCCAGGGACTGAAGCTTTCTTT. Its translation: CSARSPGTEAFF.

This clonotype was counted between two and nine times. The V call is TRBV20-1, the J call TRBJ2-7; the match to TRBD1 covers 7 bases. J lost 5 bases, V lost 1 base, and 8 bases had no gene match. The CDR3 runs to 14 residues. Germline lookup yields CDR1 DFQATT and CDR2 SNEGSKA (reference sequence). CDR3 region: CSARAYRGTDEQYF. The CDR3 nucleotides are TGCAGTGCTAGAGCCTACAGGGGCACCGACGAGCAGTACTTC.

In regard to this clonotype: A much larger clone differs from this one at a single base, so this may be a read error. The chain joins TRBV15 to TRBJ2-7; D is possibly TRBD1 (7 bases). Per germline, CDR1 LNHNV and CDR2 YYDKDF (reference sequence). The CDR3 loop spans 16 amino acids. Trimming removed 1 base from V and 7 bases from J, with 20 bases in between. The CDR3 loop reads CATSRGWRQGREEQYF. In DNA form, the CDR3 reads TGTGCCACCAGCAGAGGGTGGAGACAGGGACGGGAGGAGCAGTACTTC. The full variable domain, in which reference TRBV15 and TRBJ2-7 provide the parts outside the CDR3, is DAMVIQNPRYQVTQFGKPVTLSCSQTLNHNVMYWYQQKSSQAPKLLFHYYDKDFNNEADTPDNFQSRRPNTSFCFLDIRSPGLGDTAMYLCATSRGWRQGREEQYFGPGTRLTVT.

The sample holds a few counts of this clonotype. The rearrangement links TRBV20-1 to TRBJ1-5, with 9 bases fitting TRBD1. Germline CDR1 and CDR2: DFQATT and SNEGSKA (reference sequence). This CDR3 contains 16 residues. With 5 bases clipped from V and 3 bases from J, the junction kept 11 bases outside the gene matches. The CDR3 spells CSAGTGLTLDNQPQHF. The CDR3 DNA follows: TGCAGTGCTGGGACAGGGTTAACCCTTGACAATCAGCCCCAGCATTTT.

V and J are TRBV6-5 and TRBJ1-2; TRBD1 agrees at 12 bases. The CDR3 consists of 17 residues. The trim removed 3 bases at V and 3 bases at J, leaving 8 bases unmatched. Germline loops: CDR1 MNHEY, CDR2 SVGAGI. CDR3 bases: TGTGCCAGCAGTTATGCGGGACAGGGGGCACGGGACTATGGCTACACCTTC. Residues: CASSYAGQGARDYGYTF.

This chain joins TRBV7-9 and TRBJ2-5; 9 bases agree with TRBD1. CDR3 size: 18 residues. With V trimmed by 5 bases and J by 2 bases, 15 bases remained unmatched. From germline, CDR1 is SEHNR and CDR2 FQNEAQ (reference sequence). The CDR3 is CASSPRKWDREGQETQYF. CDR3 sequence (DNA): TGTGCCAGCAGCCCAAGAAAATGGGACAGGGAGGGGCAAGAGACCCAGTACTTC.

This clonotype was picked up a small number of times. Written as DNA, the CDR3 is TGTGCCAGCAGTAAAATAACGAACACTGAAGCTTTCTTT. It is translated as CASSKITNTEAFF. The rearrangement uses TRBV6-1 and TRBJ1-1; D is uncertain. The CDR3 covers 13 residues. Germline CDR1 and CDR2: MNHNS and SASEGT. V lost 5 bases to trimming and J lost 1 base, with 8 bases between them.

The gene calls are TRBV9 and TRBJ1-4, with TRBD1 identical over 7 bases. This CDR3 has 14 amino acids. V lost 7 bases to trimming and J lost 5 bases; unmatched junction nucleotides: 8. The V gene's germline CDR1 is SGDLS and CDR2 YYNGEE. CDR3 residues: CASSPTGQNEKLFF. In DNA, the CDR3 is TGTGCCAGCTCACCCACGGGACAGAATGAAAAACTGTTTTTT. Full variable domain (outside the CDR3, taken from reference TRBV9 and TRBJ1-4): DSGVTQTPKHLITATGQRVTLRCSPRSGDLSVYWYQQSLDQGLQFLIQYYNGEERAKGNILERFSAQQFPDLHSELNLSSLELGDSALYFCASSPTGQNEKLFFGSGTQLSVL.

The genes are TRBV10-3 and TRBJ1-2; 9 bases fit TRBD1. The CDR3 loop spans 12 amino acids. Trimming removed 7 bases from V and 8 bases from J; junction bases left unmatched: 5. In germline, CDR1 is ENHRY, CDR2 SYGVKD. CDR3 loop: CAINTGGHGYTF. CDR3 DNA sequence: TGTGCCATCAACACAGGGGGCCACGGCTACACCTTC.

There are a few counts of this clonotype. The chain links TRBV28 to TRBJ1-1, with TRBD1 as a possible D gene (5 bases). The V gene's germline CDR1 is MDHEN and CDR2 SYDVKM. V gave up 4 bases and J gave up 11 bases, with 14 bases separating them. The CDR3 has 12 residues. The CDR3 DNA sequence: TGTGCCAGCAGTTGGATACAGGACGGCGCTTTCTTT. Protein: CASSWIQDGAFF.

Concerning this clonotype: Germline is not matched at one junction end, which may reflect a read error. The gene calls are TRBV12-3 or TRBV12-4 and TRBJ2-6; either TRBD1 or TRBD2 may fit D (5 bases each). CDR3 length: 14 residues. The DNA for the CDR3 is TGTGCCAGCAGTCCTGAGCAGGTGGGGCGGACTGAAGCTTTC. Protein product: CASSPEQVGRTEAF.

This clonotype was seen many times. This sequence joins TRBV19 and TRBJ1-2; D call uncertain. The CDR3 sequence is 15 residues long. The germline V gene encodes CDR1 LNHDA and CDR2 SQIVND (reference sequence). Trimming removed 6 bases from V and 3 bases from J, with 17 bases in between. The CDR3 DNA sequence: TGTGCCAGTAGGTTGGAGGGCAGCAAAGACTATGGCTACACCTTC. It encodes CASRLEGSKDYGYTF.

The CDR3 reads CASSVEEGEVGYEQYF. CDR3 DNA sequence: TGTGCCAGCAGCGTGGAGGAGGGAGAAGTAGGTTACGAGCAGTACTTC. The J gene is TRBJ2-7, the V gene TRBV7-9; a possible D gene is TRBD2 (6 bases). The CDR3 has 16 residues. V gave up 5 bases and J gave up 4 bases, with 21 bases separating them. Germline-derived CDR1 and CDR2 are SEHNR and FQNEAQ (reference sequence).

Concerning this clonotype itself: One junction end disagrees with the germline gene, perhaps due to a read error. CDR3 nucleotide sequence: TGTGCCAGTAGCTGGGGGGGGGCCCAAGAGACCCAGTACTTC. Its protein product is CASSWGGAQETQYF. The gene calls are TRBV7-2 and TRBJ2-5; D is possibly TRBD2 (7 bases). The CDR3 contains 14 residues. Germline V gene data show CDR1 as SGHTA and CDR2 as FQGNSA.

The CDR3 nucleotides are TGTGCCAGTAGTATACGGGACAGCCGATATAGCAATCAGCCCCAGCATTTT. Protein: CASSIRDSRYSNQPQHF. The rearrangement links TRBV7-2 to TRBJ1-5; 7 bases line up with TRBD1. V trimming: 9 bases; J trimming: 0 bases; junction bases outside the gene matches: 14. The germline V gene encodes CDR1 SGHTA and CDR2 FQGNSA. The CDR3 has 17 amino acids.

Points on this clonotype: Just one base apart from a much larger clone, this may be a read error. The rearrangement joins TRBV7-2 to TRBJ2-5; 12 bases map to TRBD2. The CDR3 runs 14 residues. The trim removed 4 bases at V and 5 bases at J, leaving 2 bases unmatched. Per germline, CDR1 SGHTA and CDR2 FQGNSA. The CDR3 DNA follows: TGTGCCAGCAGCTGGACTAGCGGGGCGGAGACCCAGTACTTC. Amino acid sequence: CASSWTSGAETQYF.

The chain recombines TRBV4-1 with TRBJ1-3; unclear D gene. V was trimmed by 4 bases and J by 3 bases, leaving 13 bases between them. This CDR3 spans 15 amino acids. Germline V gene lookup returns CDR1 MGHRA and CDR2 YSYEKL. CDR3 bases: TGCGCCAGCAGCCTCGTACAGCTAGGTGGAAACACCATATATTTT. Translated: CASSLVQLGGNTIYF.

This clonotype was observed a few times. The rearrangement joins TRBV7-3 to TRBJ1-1; D is ambiguous. There are 15 residues in the CDR3. The germline V gene encodes CDR1 SGHTA and CDR2 FQGTGA. Trimming took off 3 bases at V and 1 base at J, with 12 bases between the two ends. CDR3 sequence: CASSLDGPANTEAFF. CDR3 sequence (DNA): TGTGCCAGCAGCTTGGACGGGCCGGCGAACACTGAAGCTTTCTTT.

This sequence joins TRBV5-6 and TRBJ2-7, with 8 bases identical to TRBD2. The CDR3 covers 14 residues. Germline-derived CDR1 and CDR2 are SGHDT and YYEEEE. Trimming removed 2 bases from V and 2 bases from J; junction bases left unmatched: 3. CDR3 coding DNA: TGTGCCAGCAGCTTCCCGGGGGGGCCCTACGAGCAGTACTTC. Translated, it gives CASSFPGGPYEQYF.

This clonotype has at least ten counts. V usage is TRBV19 and J usage is TRBJ1-5, with D possibly being TRBD1 (5 bases). The CDR3 is made up of 15 amino acids. Germline V lookup: CDR1 LNHDA, CDR2 SQIVND (reference sequence). Trimming cost V 4 bases and J 2 bases, with 12 bases left between them. This CDR3 reads CASSKDRGGNQPQHF. The CDR3 region has the DNA TGTGCCAGTAGTAAAGACAGAGGGGGCAATCAGCCCCAGCATTTT.

At least ten counts were recorded for this clonotype. The V and J genes are TRBV7-2 and TRBJ2-7; possible D gene TRBD1, 6 bases. Germline V gene data show CDR1 as SGHTA and CDR2 as FQGNSA. Between the trimmed V and J ends, which lost 4 bases and 0 bases, there was a span of 7 bases. This CDR3 has 13 residues. The DNA for the CDR3 is TGTGCCAGCAGCTGGACAGCCTCCTACGAGCAGTACTTC. Amino acids: CASSWTASYEQYF.

In this sample, this clonotype turned up once. The V and J genes are TRBV29-1 and TRBJ1-2; tentative D call: TRBD1 (6 bases). Germline CDR1 and CDR2: SQVTM and ANQGSEA. The CDR3 spans 14 residues. The CDR3 spells CSLGGAWGDYGYTF. The CDR3 region has the DNA TGCAGTTTAGGGGGGGCTTGGGGGGACTATGGCTACACCTTC.